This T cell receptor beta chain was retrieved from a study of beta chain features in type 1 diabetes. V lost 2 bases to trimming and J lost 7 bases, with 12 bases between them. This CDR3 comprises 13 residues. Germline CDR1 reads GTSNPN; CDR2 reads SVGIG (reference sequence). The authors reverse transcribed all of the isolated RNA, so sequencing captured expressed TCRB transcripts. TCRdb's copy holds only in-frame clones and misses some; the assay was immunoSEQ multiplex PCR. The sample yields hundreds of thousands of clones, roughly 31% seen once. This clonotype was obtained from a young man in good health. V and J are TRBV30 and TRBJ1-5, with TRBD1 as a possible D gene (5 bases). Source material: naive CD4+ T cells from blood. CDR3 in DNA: TGTGCCTGGAGTCCGGGGGGGAGGCAGCCCCAGCATTTT. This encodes CAWSPGGRQPQHF.